This passage covers 6 T cell receptor beta chains from one sample sequenced in a study of blood T cell repertoires in COVID-19. Clones were sequenced by immunoSEQ multiplex PCR, and TCRdb holds only the in-frame ones, with some missing. The table lists about 150,000 clones, more than 75% of them singletons. The sample taken for sequencing was peripheral blood. The source of these receptors is a man aged 50-59 years who had recovered from COVID-19.

The CDR3 here is CASSPTGPNTEAFF. CDR3 coding DNA: TGTGCCAGCAGTCCGACAGGCCCGAACACTGAAGCTTTCTTT. The J gene is TRBJ1-1, the V gene TRBV27, with a possible D match to TRBD1 (6 bases). The V and J ends lost 5 bases and 1 base respectively, with 11 bases between them. The germline V gene encodes CDR1 MNHEY and CDR2 SMNVEV (reference sequence). The length of the CDR3 is 14 residues.

Worth noting for this clone: Other nucleotide sequences in the sample specify the same CDR3. The V call is TRBV29-1, the J call TRBJ2-3, with TRBD2 matching 7 bases. From germline, CDR1 is SQVTM and CDR2 ANQGSEA. With 6 bases clipped from V and 2 bases from J, the junction kept 2 bases outside the gene matches. The CDR3 extends over 12 amino acids. The DNA for the CDR3 is TGCAGCGTCCTAGCGGACACAGATACGCAGTATTTT. This gives the protein CSVLADTDTQYF.

The V and J genes are TRBV27 and TRBJ2-7; TRBD2 is a possible D gene (6 bases). The V end lost 6 bases, the J end lost 0 bases, and 9 bases lay between the germline ends. Germline values: CDR1 MNHEY, CDR2 SMNVEV (reference sequence). This CDR3 spans 13 amino acids. CDR3 loop: CASSWTNSYEQYF. The CDR3 DNA reads as TGTGCCAGCAGCTGGACTAACTCCTACGAGCAGTACTTC.

This rearrangement joins TRBV19 to TRBJ2-5; unclear D gene. Trimming cost V 2 bases and J 4 bases, with 8 bases left between them. Germline CDR1 reads LNHDA; CDR2 reads SQIVND (reference sequence). The CDR3 is made up of 13 amino acids. For the CDR3, the DNA is TGTGCCAGTAGTATACAGGTTCGAGAGACCCAGTACTTC. It is translated as CASSIQVRETQYF.

The V call is TRBV7-2, the J call TRBJ1-6, with D possibly being TRBD1 (6 bases). The V end lost 1 base, the J end lost 10 bases, and 14 bases lay between the germline ends. Germline lookup yields CDR1 SGHTA and CDR2 FQGNSA. The CDR3 loop spans 15 amino acids. The chain's CDR3 is CASSLVMGARSPLHF. CDR3 in DNA: TGTGCCAGCAGCTTAGTAATGGGGGCGCGATCACCCCTCCACTTT.

V is TRBV28 and J is TRBJ1-2; perhaps TRBD1 as D (6 bases). V gave up 9 bases and J gave up 1 base, with 21 bases separating them. The CDR3 is made up of 16 amino acids. Germline CDR1 MDHEN, CDR2 SYDVKM. The CDR3 sequence: CASTEGGGPNNYGYTF. The DNA of the CDR3 is TGTGCCAGTACTGAAGGGGGGGGTCCAAATAACTATGGCTACACCTTC.